These 7 T cell receptor beta chains came from one sample sequenced in a study of OX40 agonist ivuxolimab in advanced cancers. The table came from immunoSEQ multiplex PCR; TCRdb's copy has only in-frame clones and leaves some out. The sample holds roughly 70,000 clones, approximately 90% seen once. The specimen comprised CD4+ or CD8+ T cells sorted from blood, sampled in a trial of the OX40 agonist ivuxolimab. The receptors here all came from an adult with an advanced solid tumor such as melanoma, head and neck, liver or kidney cancer.

V is TRBV28 and J is TRBJ1-5; D is unclear. V shed 10 bases and J shed 0 bases, with 16 bases lying between them. The germline CDR1 and CDR2 sequences are MDHEN and SYDVKM. The CDR3 spans 15 residues. The DNA for the CDR3 is TGTGCCACCGGTGCAGACCGAGATAGCAATCAGCCCCAGCATTTT. Its translation: CATGADRDSNQPQHF.

V usage is TRBV7-6 and J usage is TRBJ1-2; D perhaps matches TRBD1 (5 bases). This CDR3 is 15 amino acids long. CDR1 and CDR2 (germline): SGHVS, FNYEAQ. Trimming took 2 bases from V and 5 from J, leaving 15 bases between them. The CDR3 DNA is TGTGCCAGCAGCTTACGGCAGGGAACAGCGTATGGCTACACCTTC. It encodes CASSLRQGTAYGYTF.

By frequency in the sample, this clone is medium-sized. This chain joins TRBV13 and TRBJ2-1, with 10 bases identical to TRBD1. J gave up 6 bases and V 2 bases, and 4 bases lay outside the gene matches. Per germline, CDR1 PRHDT and CDR2 FYEKMQ (reference sequence). The CDR3 is 15 residues long. The chain's CDR3 is CASSLRRTGGNEQFF. For the CDR3, the DNA is TGTGCCAGCAGCTTAAGAAGGACAGGGGGCAATGAGCAGTTCTTC.

The chain carries TRBV25-1 and TRBJ2-1, with 13 bases that match TRBD2. The J segment lost 7 bases and the V segment lost 6 bases, leaving 6 bases of the junction unmatched. This CDR3 comprises 15 residues. Per the germline V gene, CDR1 is MGHDK and CDR2 is SYGVNS. CDR3 region: CASRLAGGPSNEQFF. The CDR3 nucleotides read TGTGCCAGCAGACTAGCGGGGGGGCCGAGTAATGAGCAGTTCTTC.

About this clone: The junction does not match germline at one end; this may be a read error. The chain has TRBV29-1 and TRBJ1-2; possible D gene TRBD1, 5 bases. The CDR3 contains 15 residues. Germline-derived CDR1 and CDR2 are SQVTM and ANQGSEA. For the CDR3, the DNA is TGCAGCGTCGAAGCTACAGGCCCCTTTAACTATGGCTACACCTTC. It translates to CSVEATGPFNYGYTF.

The chain carries TRBV28 and TRBJ2-3; TRBD2 matches at 7 bases. Trimming took 6 bases from V and 0 from J; bases not matched to a gene: 6. The length of the CDR3 is 15 residues. Germline lookup yields CDR1 MDHEN and CDR2 SYDVKM. CDR3 nucleotides: TGTGCCAGCAGAAATAGCGGGTACAGCACAGATACGCAGTATTTT. Translation gives CASRNSGYSTDTQYF.

The chain employs TRBV5-1 and TRBJ2-3; tentatively, D is TRBD2 (6 bases). V was cut by 0 bases and J by 4 bases, with 12 bases left in between. This CDR3 is built from 15 residues. Germline CDR1 reads SGHRS; CDR2 reads YFSETQ. The DNA of the CDR3 is TGCGCCAGCAGCTTGGTCGGGAGCCCCCCAGATACGCAGTATTTT. It yields the protein CASSLVGSPPDTQYF.